The 27 T cell receptor beta chains listed next were all sequenced from one sample in a study of identical twins. In TCRdb, the 5' RACE reads were re-called with MiXCR into one record per CDR3 protein. The sample comprises 550,000 to 700,000 distinct CDR3 sequences, over 20% of which are singletons, and around 4.4% rests with the top ten. The same data also went into a second study, on T cells expressing NK-cell markers.

The sequenced sample consisted of PBMCs. All receptors come from a woman between 18 and 29 years old in good health.

This chain uses TRBV29-1 with TRBJ1-1; D uncertain. The CDR3 has 14 amino acids. V lost 4 bases and J 0 bases, leaving 12 bases between the germline ends. The germline V gene has CDR1 SQVTM and CDR2 ANQGSEA. The CDR3 DNA reads TGCAGCGTTGTCAAGGGCCACATGAACACTGAAGCTTTCTTT. It encodes CSVVKGHMNTEAFF.

This chain joins TRBV11-2 and TRBJ2-2, with TRBD2 identical over 8 bases. With V trimmed by 0 bases and J by 7 bases, 13 bases remained unmatched. Germline CDR1 reads SGHAT; CDR2 reads FQNNGV. This CDR3 is 18 amino acids long. This CDR3 reads CASSLEGPSGGGIGELFF. In DNA, the CDR3 is TGTGCCAGCAGCTTAGAAGGACCGAGCGGGGGAGGGATCGGGGAGCTGTTTTTT.

J is TRBJ1-5 and V is TRBV20-1; D possibly corresponds to TRBD1 (6 bases). The V gene lost 2 bases and the J gene lost 1 base, with 15 bases spanning the gap. This CDR3 is 16 amino acids long. Looked up from germline, CDR1 is DFQATT and CDR2 is SNEGSKA (reference sequence). The CDR3 DNA reads TGCAGTGCTAGACCCTGGGGACATCTCAGCAATCAGCCCCAGCATTTT. It is translated as CSARPWGHLSNQPQHF.

The sample holds many counts of this clonotype. CDR3 sequence (DNA): TGCGCCAGCAGTTTTAGGACTAGCGGGGGGGCAAATACGCAGTATTTT. It codes for CASSFRTSGGANTQYF. V usage is TRBV5-1 and J usage is TRBJ2-3; 15 nucleotides align to TRBD2. The V gene end was trimmed by 5 bases and the J gene end by 7 bases; junction bases not matched to a gene: 8. CDR3 length: 16 residues. Germline CDR1 is SGHRS and CDR2 is YFSETQ.

This clonotype has just a few counts. The rearrangement joins TRBV20-1 to TRBJ1-5; D may be TRBD1 (6 bases). V lost 6 bases and J 2 bases, leaving 17 bases between the germline ends. The CDR3 contains 15 residues. CDR1 is DFQATT, CDR2 SNEGSKA, per germline (reference sequence). CDR3 DNA sequence: TGCAGTGCCCGCCCCGGGGGCGCGGGCAATCAGCCCCAGCATTTT. Translating gives CSARPGGAGNQPQHF.

The rearrangement joins TRBV7-6 to TRBJ1-2, with D maybe TRBD1 (6 bases). Trimming took off 7 bases at V and 6 bases at J, with 15 bases between the two ends. CDR3 length: 13 amino acids. Looked up from germline, CDR1 is SGHVS and CDR2 is FNYEAQ. The CDR3 nucleotides are TGTGCCAGCACCGGGTGGGGGGGCGATGGCTACACCTTC. This sequence encodes CASTGWGGDGYTF.

The chain uses TRBV29-1 and TRBJ2-7; a possible D gene is TRBD1 (5 bases). Germline V gene lookup returns CDR1 SQVTM and CDR2 ANQGSEA. CDR3 length equals 12 residues. Deletions cut 6 bases from V and 4 bases from J, with 13 bases between. The DNA for the CDR3 is TGCAGCGTCAAAGGGGATTCATACGAGCAGTACTTC. This sequence encodes CSVKGDSYEQYF.

This clonotype was seen many times. The rearrangement links TRBV5-1 to TRBJ2-3, with D hard to call. CDR3 length: 13 residues. Trimming left V 0 bases short and J 14 bases short, with 16 bases between. From germline, CDR1 is SGHRS and CDR2 YFSETQ. The CDR3 sequence is CASSLAVASLAYF. CDR3 DNA sequence: TGCGCCAGCAGCTTGGCCGTGGCTTCCTTGGCGTATTTT.

The chain uses TRBV12-3 or TRBV12-4 and TRBJ2-1, with TRBD2 matching 9 bases. Trimming removed 6 bases from V and 15 bases from J; junction bases left unmatched: 18. There are 15 residues in the CDR3. The CDR3 DNA is TGTGCCAGCAGAAGTGGGGGGCGGGCTAGCGGGGAGGTGTTCTTC. It codes for CASRSGGRASGEVFF.

The V and J genes are TRBV7-9 and TRBJ1-1; D may be TRBD1 (6 bases). This CDR3 is 14 amino acids long. V lost 1 base and J lost 11, with 17 bases in between. CDR1 and CDR2 from the germline V gene are SEHNR and FQNEAQ (reference sequence). The CDR3 reads CASSLEGGGFRAFF. CDR3 in DNA: TGTGCCAGCAGCTTAGAAGGGGGAGGCTTTAGGGCTTTCTTT. Full variable domain (missing parts from reference TRBV7-9 and TRBJ1-1): DTGVSQNPRHKITKRGQNVTFRCDPISEHNRLYWYRQTLGQGPEFLTYFQNEAQLEKSRLLSDRFSAERPKGSFSTLEIQRTEQGDSAMYLCASSLEGGGFRAFFGQGTRLTVV.

This clonotype was seen a handful of times. The chain joins TRBV29-1 to TRBJ1-1; possible D gene TRBD1, 5 bases. The CDR3 loop spans 12 amino acids. The V gene's germline CDR1 is SQVTM and CDR2 ANQGSEA. Trimming shortened V by 5 bases and J by 7 bases, and 14 bases separated the two germline ends. CDR3 protein: CSVLGTAFEAFF. The CDR3 DNA is TGCAGCGTTTTGGGGACTGCCTTTGAAGCTTTCTTT. Full variable domain (remainder filled in from reference TRBV29-1 and TRBJ1-1): SAVISQKPSRDICQRGTSLTIQCQVDSQVTMMFWYRQQPGQSLTLIATANQGSEATYESGFVIDKFPISRPNLTFSTLTVSNMSPEDSSIYLCSVLGTAFEAFFGQGTRLTVV.

The chain uses TRBV6-1 and TRBJ2-1; 7 nucleotides match TRBD1. The CDR3 extends over 15 amino acids. CDR1 is MNHNS and CDR2 is SASEGT in the germline V gene. V shed 2 bases, J shed 6 bases, and the junction held 7 bases outside the gene matches. The CDR3 reads CASSERGPGGNEQFF. CDR3 coding DNA: TGTGCCAGCAGTGAAAGGGGACCAGGGGGCAATGAGCAGTTCTTC.

V is TRBV2 and J is TRBJ2-1, with D possibly matching TRBD2 (7 bases). This CDR3 is built from 12 residues. Germline V gives CDR1 SNHLY, CDR2 FYNNEI. Trimming left V 7 bases short and J 8 bases short, with 12 bases between. DNA of the CDR3: TGTGCCAGCAAGGGGGGAGGGGATGAGCAGTTCTTC. It yields the protein CASKGGGDEQFF.

At least ten counts were recorded for this clonotype. The genes are TRBV4-3 and TRBJ2-7; no clear D gene. The CDR3 sequence is 15 residues long. CDR1 LGHNA and CDR2 YSLEER come from the germline V gene. V was shortened by 2 bases and J by 1 base, with 12 bases between the two germline ends. CDR3 nucleotides: TGCGCCAGCAGCCAATACGAGACTCCTTCCTACGAGCAGTACTTC. This codes for CASSQYETPSYEQYF.

This clonotype showed up just a few times. This sequence joins TRBV7-3 and TRBJ2-5, with TRBD2 matching over 10 bases. Germline CDR1 reads SGHTA; CDR2 reads FQGTGA. The CDR3 contains 15 residues. The trim removed 5 bases at V and 3 bases at J, leaving 6 bases unmatched. Written as DNA, the CDR3 is TGTGCCAGCAGCCCCGGTCTAGCGGGGGAAGAGACCCAGTACTTC. The encoded protein is CASSPGLAGEETQYF.

This clonotype came up a few times. The chain employs TRBV5-1 and TRBJ2-1; 10 bases match TRBD2. Germline loops: CDR1 SGHRS, CDR2 YFSETQ. This CDR3 contains 15 residues. V lost 0 bases and J lost 6; bases outside the gene matches: 3. CDR3 protein: CASSLGAGGINEQFF. DNA for the CDR3: TGCGCCAGCAGCTTGGGAGCGGGAGGGATCAATGAGCAGTTCTTC.

The CDR3, as DNA: TGCAGTGCCTCCCCGGACGGTTCCTACGAGCAGTACTTC. Protein sequence: CSASPDGSYEQYF. The chain combines TRBV20-1 with TRBJ2-7; D remains ambiguous. V was clipped by 6 bases and J by 1 base, with 13 bases between them. The CDR3 is 13 residues long. The V gene's germline CDR1 is DFQATT and CDR2 SNEGSKA (reference sequence).

Many counts were recorded for this clonotype. The genes are TRBV29-1 and TRBJ2-7; 9 bases are shared with TRBD2. V was pared by 6 bases and J by 3 bases, with 9 bases of the junction left unmatched. Germline V gives CDR1 SQVTM, CDR2 ANQGSEA. This CDR3 has 14 residues. CDR3 sequence reads: CSVDPAGGGYEQYF. As DNA, the CDR3 is TGCAGCGTAGACCCAGCGGGGGGAGGCTACGAGCAGTACTTC.

This clonotype was recorded a few times. This chain connects TRBV7-9 to TRBJ2-3; TRBD2 matches 12 bases. V was clipped by 4 bases and J by 4 bases; unmatched bases: 6. The CDR3 runs to 16 residues. The germline CDR1 and CDR2 sequences are SEHNR and FQNEAQ (reference sequence). The chain's CDR3 is CASSSGLAGLADTQYF. Here the CDR3 DNA reads TGTGCCAGCAGCTCCGGACTAGCGGGGTTGGCAGATACGCAGTATTTT.

Ten or more counts support this clonotype. The rearrangement links TRBV4-3 to TRBJ2-2; D may be TRBD1 (6 bases). Trimming left V 0 bases short and J 4 bases short, with 9 bases between. Germline CDR1 reads LGHNA; CDR2 reads YSLEER. This CDR3 contains 15 residues. CDR3 DNA sequence: TGCGCCAGCAGCCAAGATCCCAGGGGCACCGGGGAGCTGTTTTTT. Translating it yields CASSQDPRGTGELFF.

V and J are TRBV9 and TRBJ2-1, with a tentative D call TRBD2 (6 bases). This CDR3 region has 11 residues. V was trimmed by 7 bases and J by 15 bases, leaving 17 bases between them. The germline CDR1 and CDR2 sequences are SGDLS and YYNGEE. The CDR3 is CASGDLGGRFF. CDR3 bases: TGTGCCAGCGGCGACTTGGGGGGTCGGTTCTTC. The full variable domain, rest sourced from reference TRBV9 and TRBJ2-1, is DSGVTQTPKHLITATGQRVTLRCSPRSGDLSVYWYQQSLDQGLQFLIQYYNGEERAKGNILERFSAQQFPDLHSELNLSSLELGDSALYFCASGDLGGRFFGPGTRLTVL.

DNA for the CDR3: TGTGCCAGCAGCTTAGCTAGCGGGAGAGGTAATGAGCAGTTCTTC. Its protein is CASSLASGRGNEQFF. V is TRBV7-9 and J is TRBJ2-1, with 9 positions matching TRBD2. CDR3 length equals 15 residues. Germline trimming cut 0 bases from V and 7 bases from J; bases unmatched to any gene: 4. Germline V gene lookup returns CDR1 SEHNR and CDR2 FQNEAQ (reference sequence).

The sample holds a few counts of this clonotype. The rearrangement joins TRBV20-1 to TRBJ2-7; D unresolved. The CDR3 is 13 amino acids. The V gene's germline CDR1 is DFQATT and CDR2 SNEGSKA (reference sequence). The V end was cut by 0 bases, the J end by 7 bases, with 13 bases between. The CDR3 loop is CSARDLVSREQYF. In DNA, the CDR3 is TGCAGTGCTAGAGATCTGGTCTCCCGAGAGCAGTACTTC.

This clonotype was counted a few times. This chain links TRBV12-3 or TRBV12-4 with TRBJ1-3; D not resolved. This CDR3 spans 14 amino acids. The V end was cut by 2 bases, the J end by 2 bases, with 7 bases between. In DNA form, the CDR3 reads TGTGCCAGCAGTTTACCCGAGACTGGAAACACCATATATTTT. It translates to CASSLPETGNTIYF.

This clonotype was seen more than once but under ten times. This chain joins TRBV12-3 or TRBV12-4 and TRBJ2-3, with TRBD2 matching over 10 bases. The V gene end was trimmed by 3 bases and the J gene end by 3 bases; junction bases not matched to a gene: 3. The CDR3 is 15 amino acids. This CDR3 reads CASSFQRGGTDTQYF. CDR3 nucleotide sequence: TGTGCCAGCAGTTTCCAGCGGGGGGGTACAGATACGCAGTATTTT.

This clonotype was found once. This rearrangement joins TRBV9 to TRBJ2-1, with a possible D match to TRBD1 (6 bases). The germline gives CDR1 SGDLS, CDR2 YYNGEE. The CDR3 has 14 residues. V was trimmed by 3 bases and J by 6 bases, leaving 13 bases between them. CDR3 in amino acids: CASSGRGLGNEQFF. Here the CDR3 DNA reads TGTGCCAGCAGCGGCAGGGGTTTAGGCAATGAGCAGTTCTTC. Using reference TRBV9 and TRBJ2-1 for the parts outside the CDR3, the full variable domain is DSGVTQTPKHLITATGQRVTLRCSPRSGDLSVYWYQQSLDQGLQFLIQYYNGEERAKGNILERFSAQQFPDLHSELNLSSLELGDSALYFCASSGRGLGNEQFFGPGTRLTVL.

V gene TRBV2 combines with J gene TRBJ2-2, with unresolved D. This CDR3 comprises 13 residues. V lost 4 bases, J lost 5 bases, and 8 bases lay in between. From germline, CDR1 is SNHLY and CDR2 FYNNEI. This chain's CDR3 is CASSGIETGELFF. CDR3 nucleotides: TGTGCCAGCAGTGGGATAGAAACCGGGGAGCTGTTTTTT. Complete variable domain (other parts from reference TRBV2 and TRBJ2-2): EPEVTQTPSHQVTQMGQEVILRCVPISNHLYFYWYRQILGQKVEFLVSFYNNEISEKSEIFDDQFSVERPDGSNFTLKIRSTKLEDSAMYFCASSGIETGELFFGEGSRLTVL.